These T cell receptor beta chains were read from a single sample in a study of cytomegalovirus exposure and HLA in healthy donors. Some clones are missing from TCRdb's copy, which holds only in-frame ones; the method was immunoSEQ multiplex PCR. The sample's table shows 150,000 to 250,000 clones. Sequenced material: PBMCs. Every receptor here comes from a boy between 10 and 17 years old in good health and CMV-seronegative. Both conserved end residues are part of each CDR3. Each record gives: V gene, J gene, D gene, CDR3 DNA, CDR3 protein. D genes are given only for firm matches.

>TRBV30|TRBJ2-3|NA
TGTGCCTGGAGGGAGTGGCAGACCCCTAGCACAGATACGCAGTATTTT
CAWREWQTPSTDTQYF
>TRBV15|TRBJ2-7|NA
TGTGCCACCAGCAGAGTGACAGAGTCCTACGAGCAGTACTTC
CATSRVTESYEQYF
>TRBV16|TRBJ1-1|NA
TGTGCCAGCAGCCGTCCCCCGGCGGTCGAGACTGAAGCTTTCTTT
CASSRPPAVETEAFF
>TRBV5-4|TRBJ1-1|TRBD1
TGTGCCAGCAGCTTTCCTGGACAGGGTCGGGACACTGAAGCTTTCTTT
CASSFPGQGRDTEAFF
>TRBV30|TRBJ2-4|TRBD2
TGTGCCTGGGGGACGGGAGGAGACATTCAGTACTTC
CAWGTGGDIQYF
>TRBV27|TRBJ1-3|NA
TGTGCCAGCAGAGAAACAGCAAACTCTGGAAACACCATATATTTT
CASRETANSGNTIYF
>TRBV9|TRBJ1-4|NA
TGTGCCAGCAGCTCCTCCTCGGGGGGCGCCGTAAAACTGTTTTTT
CASSSSSGGAVKLFF
>TRBV5-4|TRBJ1-1|NA
TGTGCCAGCAGAACAGGGATGAACACTGAAGCTTTCTTT
CASRTGMNTEAFF
>TRBV15|TRBJ1-1|NA
TGTGCCACCAGCAGAGCCCCCATAACAGGCACTGAAGCTTTCTTT
CATSRAPITGTEAFF
>TRBV9|TRBJ2-1|TRBD2
TGTGCCAGTCGACTAGCGGGGGTTCAGTTCTTC
CASRLAGVQFF
>TRBV2|TRBJ1-5|NA
TGTGCCAGCTCTAGGAGGGTGGGAGGCAATCAGCCCCAGCATTTT
CASSRRVGGNQPQHF
>TRBV14|TRBJ1-3|NA
TGTGCCAGCAGCCAAGAAAGACTTTCTGGAAACACCATATATTTT
CASSQERLSGNTIYF
>TRBV27|TRBJ2-5|NA
TGTGCCAGCAGGGGGCCAGGGGTCCCGGAGACCCAGTACTTC
CASRGPGVPETQYF
>TRBV7-9|TRBJ1-1|NA
TGTGCCAGCAGCCACAGGGACATGAACACTGAAGCTTTCTTT
CASSHRDMNTEAFF
>TRBV6-6|TRBJ2-2|TRBD2
TGTGCCAGCAGCCCTGGACTAGCGGGGGGCACCGGGGAGCTGTTTTTT
CASSPGLAGGTGELFF
>TRBV6-1|TRBJ1-1|NA
TGTGCCAGCAGACATAGAGGGAATCGGGACACTGAAGCTTTCTTT
CASRHRGNRDTEAFF
>TRBV19|TRBJ1-4|NA
TGTGCCAGTAGTAGGGGGGTGGTGAGTGAAAAACTGTTTTTT
CASSRGVVSEKLFF
>TRBV9|TRBJ1-4|NA
TGTGCCAGCAGCTCGACCGTGACAGCTAATGAAAAACTGTTTTTT
CASSSTVTANEKLFF
>TRBV19|TRBJ1-4|TRBD1
TGTGCCAGTAGTCCGTGGACAGGCCAAGGGGAAAAACTGTTTTTT
CASSPWTGQGEKLFF
>TRBV4-1|TRBJ1-2|NA
TGCGCCAGCAGCCAAGTGTATACGGAGCTTAACTATGGCTACACCTTC
CASSQVYTELNYGYTF
>TRBV4-1|TRBJ2-5|NA
TGCGCCAGCAGCCAAGTCGGGGGTGGCCAAGAGACCCAGTACTTC
CASSQVGGGQETQYF
>TRBV7-6|TRBJ1-5|NA
TGTGCCAGCAGCTTAGATGGGGCGAGCAATCAGCCCCAGCATTTT
CASSLDGASNQPQHF
>TRBV4-2|TRBJ1-5|TRBD1
TGTGCCAGCAGCCAAGATCCAACAGGGGATCAGCCCCAGCATTTT
CASSQDPTGDQPQHF
>TRBV30|TRBJ1-2|NA
TGTGCCTGCACCCGGGAGCTCTCTAACTATGGCTACACCTTC
CACTRELSNYGYTF
>TRBV6-4|TRBJ2-3|TRBD2
TGTGCCAGCAGCAGGACTAGCGGTGGGCCAGATACGCAGTATTTT
CASSRTSGGPDTQYF
>TRBV7-9|TRBJ2-7|NA
TGTGCCAGCAGCTTAGGTCGCGGCGAGCAGTACTTC
CASSLGRGEQYF
>TRBV9|TRBJ2-1|NA
TGTGCCAGCAGCGGGGGACTGCTATCCAATGAGCAGTTCTTC
CASSGGLLSNEQFF
>TRBV4-1|TRBJ2-7|NA
TGCGCCAGCAGCCAAGTAGCAGGGATCTACGAGCAGTACTTC
CASSQVAGIYEQYF
>TRBV10-3|TRBJ1-5|TRBD1
TGTGCCATCAGTGTAGAGGGGGCGAATCAGCCCCAGCATTTT
CAISVEGANQPQHF
>TRBV6-5|TRBJ1-4|TRBD1
TGTGCCAGCTCCGGCGAGGGGACAGGGGGCAGAAAACTGTTTTTT
CASSGEGTGGRKLFF
>TRBV6-1|TRBJ1-3|NA
TGTGCCAGCAGTGAAGGGGCTTACACCATATATTTT
CASSEGAYTIYF
>TRBV2|TRBJ2-3|NA
TGTGCCAGCAGTGCGGGGGGCACAAGCACAGATACGCAGTATTTT
CASSAGGTSTDTQYF